This T cell receptor (beta chain) originates from a study of blood T cell repertoires in COVID-19. About the research overall: Donors in the United States, Italy and Spain gave samples during acute or convalescent COVID-19. In each case, the material was cDNA or gDNA derived from T cells, B-cell-depleted T cells, or PBMCs.

The authors' processing: Amplification from reference gene primers served as the basis for estimated nucleated cell counts. Only in-frame clones appear in the TCRdb table, and some are missing; sequencing was by immunoSEQ multiplex PCR. That table gives V, J and clone size, and the DNA gave D and trimming. This table has around 140,000 clones, about 87% appearing once. Looked up from germline, CDR1 is LNHDA and CDR2 is SQIVND (reference sequence). Trimming removed 2 bases from V and 0 bases from J, with 11 bases in between. This CDR3 contains 16 residues. This rearrangement joins TRBV19 to TRBJ1-3, with unresolved D. The sample consisted of peripheral blood. This TCR was sampled from a middle-aged man who had recovered from COVID-19. CDR3 residues: CASSISDVTSGNTIYF. In DNA form, the CDR3 reads TGTGCCAGTAGTATAAGCGACGTAACCTCTGGAAACACCATATATTTT.